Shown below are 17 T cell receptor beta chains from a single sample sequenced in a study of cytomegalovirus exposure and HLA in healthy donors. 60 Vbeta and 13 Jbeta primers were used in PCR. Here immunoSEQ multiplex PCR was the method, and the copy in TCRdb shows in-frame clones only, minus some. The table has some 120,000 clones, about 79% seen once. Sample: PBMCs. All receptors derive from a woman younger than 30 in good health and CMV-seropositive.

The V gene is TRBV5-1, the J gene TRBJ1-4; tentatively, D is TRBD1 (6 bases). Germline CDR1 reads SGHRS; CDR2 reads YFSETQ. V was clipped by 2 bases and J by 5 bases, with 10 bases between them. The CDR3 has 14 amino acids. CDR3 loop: CASSLSRGNEKLFF. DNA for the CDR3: TGCGCCAGCAGCTTATCCAGGGGCAATGAAAAACTGTTTTTT.

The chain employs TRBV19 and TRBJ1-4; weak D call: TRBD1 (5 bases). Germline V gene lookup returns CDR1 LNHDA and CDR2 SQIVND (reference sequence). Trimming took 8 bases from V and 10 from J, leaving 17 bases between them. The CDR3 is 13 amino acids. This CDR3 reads CASSPGVGGKLFF. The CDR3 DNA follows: TGTGCCAGTTCCCCGGGTGTCGGGGGAAAACTGTTTTTT.

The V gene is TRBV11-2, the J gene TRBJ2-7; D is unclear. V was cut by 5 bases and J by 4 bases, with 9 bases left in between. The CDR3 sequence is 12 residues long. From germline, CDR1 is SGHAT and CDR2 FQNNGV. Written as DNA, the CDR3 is TGTGCCAGCAGCACCCGCCTATACGAGCAGTACTTC. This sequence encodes CASSTRLYEQYF. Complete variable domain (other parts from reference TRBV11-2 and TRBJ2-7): EAGVAQSPRYKIIEKRQSVAFWCNPISGHATLYWYQQILGQGPKLLIQFQNNGVVDDSQLPKDRFSAERLKGVDSTLKIQPAKLEDSAVYLCASSTRLYEQYFGPGTRLTVT.

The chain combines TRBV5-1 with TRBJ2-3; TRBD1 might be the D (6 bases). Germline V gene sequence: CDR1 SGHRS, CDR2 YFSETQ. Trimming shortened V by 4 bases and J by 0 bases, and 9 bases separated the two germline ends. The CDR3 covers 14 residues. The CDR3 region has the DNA TGCGCCAGCAGCCAGGACAGTAGCACAGATACGCAGTATTTT. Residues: CASSQDSSTDTQYF.

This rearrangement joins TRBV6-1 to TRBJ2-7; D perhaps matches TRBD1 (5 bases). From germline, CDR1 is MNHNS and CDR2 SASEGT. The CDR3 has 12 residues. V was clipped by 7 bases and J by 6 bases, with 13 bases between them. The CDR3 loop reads CASKYGAGEQYF. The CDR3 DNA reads TGTGCCAGCAAGTATGGGGCAGGCGAGCAGTACTTC.

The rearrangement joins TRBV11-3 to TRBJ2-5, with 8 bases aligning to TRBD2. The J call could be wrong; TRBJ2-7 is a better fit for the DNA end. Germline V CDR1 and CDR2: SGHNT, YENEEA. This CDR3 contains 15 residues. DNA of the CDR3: TGTGCCAGCAGCCCTCTAGGCGGGGGGTTCGACGAGCAGTACTTC. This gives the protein CASSPLGGGFDEQYF.

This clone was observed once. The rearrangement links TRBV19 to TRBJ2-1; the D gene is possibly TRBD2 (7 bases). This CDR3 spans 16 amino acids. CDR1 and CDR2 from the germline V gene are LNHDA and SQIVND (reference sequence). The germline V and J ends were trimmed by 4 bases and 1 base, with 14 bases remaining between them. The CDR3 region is CASSTEGGISYNEQFF. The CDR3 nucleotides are TGTGCCAGTAGTACGGAGGGGGGGATTTCCTACAATGAGCAGTTCTTC. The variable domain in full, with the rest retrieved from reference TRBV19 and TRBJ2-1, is DGGITQSPKYLFRKEGQNVTLSCEQNLNHDAMYWYRQDPGQGLRLIYYSQIVNDFQKGDIAEGYSVSREKKESFPLTVTSAQKNPTAFYLCASSTEGGISYNEQFFGPGTRLTVL.

The CDR3 region is CASSPWGGRDNEQFF. The CDR3 nucleotides are TGTGCCAGCAGTCCGTGGGGGGGTCGCGACAATGAGCAGTTCTTC. The chain has TRBV7-9 and TRBJ2-1, with TRBD2 identical over 7 bases. Germline V CDR1 and CDR2: SEHNR, FQNEAQ (reference sequence). The CDR3 consists of 15 residues. With V trimmed by 6 bases and J by 5 bases, 10 bases remained unmatched.

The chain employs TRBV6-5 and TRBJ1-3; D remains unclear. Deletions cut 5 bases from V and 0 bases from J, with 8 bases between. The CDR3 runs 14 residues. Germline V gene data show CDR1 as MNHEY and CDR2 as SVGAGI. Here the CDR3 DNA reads TGTGCCAGCAGTCCGAGTGTCTCTGGAAACACCATATATTTT. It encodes CASSPSVSGNTIYF.

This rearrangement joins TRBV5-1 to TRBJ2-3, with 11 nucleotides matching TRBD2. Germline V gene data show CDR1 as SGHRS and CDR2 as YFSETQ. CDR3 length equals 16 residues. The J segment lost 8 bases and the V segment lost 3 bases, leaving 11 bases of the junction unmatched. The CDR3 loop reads CASSSPGLAASGTQYF. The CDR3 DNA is TGCGCCAGCAGCTCCCCGGGACTAGCGGCCTCGGGTACGCAGTATTTT.

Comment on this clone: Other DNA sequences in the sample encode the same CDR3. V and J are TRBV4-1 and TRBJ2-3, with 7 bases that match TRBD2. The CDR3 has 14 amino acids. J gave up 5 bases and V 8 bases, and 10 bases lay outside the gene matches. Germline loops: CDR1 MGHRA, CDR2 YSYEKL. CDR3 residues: CASSLRLAIDTQYF. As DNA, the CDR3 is TGCGCCAGCTCCTTGAGACTAGCTATAGATACGCAGTATTTT.

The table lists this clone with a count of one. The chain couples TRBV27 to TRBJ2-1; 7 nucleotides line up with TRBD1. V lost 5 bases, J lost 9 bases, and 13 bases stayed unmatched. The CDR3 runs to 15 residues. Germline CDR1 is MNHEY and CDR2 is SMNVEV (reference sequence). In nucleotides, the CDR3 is TGTGCCAGCAGTCGGGACAGATGGCTATCGGGTGAGCAGTTCTTC. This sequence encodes CASSRDRWLSGEQFF.

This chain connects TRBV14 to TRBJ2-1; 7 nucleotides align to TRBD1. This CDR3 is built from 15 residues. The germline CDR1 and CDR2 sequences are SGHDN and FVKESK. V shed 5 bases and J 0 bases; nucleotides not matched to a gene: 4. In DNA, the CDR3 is TGTGCCAGCAGCTTACAGGGGTCCTCCTACAATGAGCAGTTCTTC. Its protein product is CASSLQGSSYNEQFF. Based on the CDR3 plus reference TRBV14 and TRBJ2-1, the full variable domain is EAGVTQFPSHSVIEKGQTVTLRCDPISGHDNLYWYRRVMGKEIKFLLHFVKESKQDESGMPNNRFLAERTGGTYSTLKVQPAELEDSGVYFCASSLQGSSYNEQFFGPGTRLTVL.

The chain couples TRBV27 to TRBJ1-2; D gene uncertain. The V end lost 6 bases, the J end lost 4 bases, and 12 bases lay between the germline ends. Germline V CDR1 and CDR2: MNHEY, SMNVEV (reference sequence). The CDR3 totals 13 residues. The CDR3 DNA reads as TGTGCCAGCAGGGGCGTTCGTACCTATGGCTACACCTTC. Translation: CASRGVRTYGYTF.

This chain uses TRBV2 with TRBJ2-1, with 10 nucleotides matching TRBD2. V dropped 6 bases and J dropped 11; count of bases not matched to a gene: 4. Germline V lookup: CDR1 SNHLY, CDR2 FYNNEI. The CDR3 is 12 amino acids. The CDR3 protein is CASRRTSGKQFF. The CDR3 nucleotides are TGTGCCAGCAGGCGGACTAGCGGAAAGCAGTTCTTC. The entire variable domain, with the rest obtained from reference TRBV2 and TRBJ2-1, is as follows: EPEVTQTPSHQVTQMGQEVILRCVPISNHLYFYWYRQILGQKVEFLVSFYNNEISEKSEIFDDQFSVERPDGSNFTLKIRSTKLEDSAMYFCASRRTSGKQFFGPGTRLTVL.

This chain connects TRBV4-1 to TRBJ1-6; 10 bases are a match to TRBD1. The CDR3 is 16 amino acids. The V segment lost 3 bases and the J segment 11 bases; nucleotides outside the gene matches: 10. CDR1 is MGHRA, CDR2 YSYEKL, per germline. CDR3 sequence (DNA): TGCGCCAGCAGCCACCTCGGGGACAGGGGAGCGCCACCCCTCCACTTT. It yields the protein CASSHLGDRGAPPLHF.

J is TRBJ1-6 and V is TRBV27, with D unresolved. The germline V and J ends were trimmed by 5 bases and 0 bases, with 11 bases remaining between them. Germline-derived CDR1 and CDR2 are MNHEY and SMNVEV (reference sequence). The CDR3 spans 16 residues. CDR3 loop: CASSPAASSYNSPLHF. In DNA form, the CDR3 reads TGTGCCAGCAGTCCCGCTGCGAGCTCCTATAATTCACCCCTCCACTTT.